This T cell receptor (beta chain) was documented in a study of cytomegalovirus exposure and HLA in healthy donors. In the case of this clone: The antigen remains unidentified.

A multiplex PCR was run with 60 Vbeta primers and 13 Jbeta primers. Data came from immunoSEQ multiplex PCR; TCRdb stores just in-frame clones and leaves some out. The sample holds approximately 100,000 clones, about 74% seen once. Germline values: CDR1 MNHEY, CDR2 SVGAGI. There are 14 residues in the CDR3. J was trimmed by 7 bases and V by 7 bases; bases with no gene match: 11. General observations from the study: A later analysis found TCR association rates differed by HLA locus, highest for DRB1 and lowest for HLA-C. Some TCR beta chains (more than 150 of them) were listed as cytomegalovirus-associated. Among donors in an Asian-associated ancestry cluster, a later analysis reportedly found fewer N-insertions than the roughly 700-donor mean.

Source material: PBMCs. The sequence derives from a woman younger than 30 in good health and CMV-seropositive. V gene TRBV6-5 combines with J gene TRBJ1-2, with 8 bases matching TRBD1. The CDR3 nucleotides are TGTGCCAGCACCCCCGGACAGGGAACGGCTGGCTACACCTTC. It translates to CASTPGQGTAGYTF.